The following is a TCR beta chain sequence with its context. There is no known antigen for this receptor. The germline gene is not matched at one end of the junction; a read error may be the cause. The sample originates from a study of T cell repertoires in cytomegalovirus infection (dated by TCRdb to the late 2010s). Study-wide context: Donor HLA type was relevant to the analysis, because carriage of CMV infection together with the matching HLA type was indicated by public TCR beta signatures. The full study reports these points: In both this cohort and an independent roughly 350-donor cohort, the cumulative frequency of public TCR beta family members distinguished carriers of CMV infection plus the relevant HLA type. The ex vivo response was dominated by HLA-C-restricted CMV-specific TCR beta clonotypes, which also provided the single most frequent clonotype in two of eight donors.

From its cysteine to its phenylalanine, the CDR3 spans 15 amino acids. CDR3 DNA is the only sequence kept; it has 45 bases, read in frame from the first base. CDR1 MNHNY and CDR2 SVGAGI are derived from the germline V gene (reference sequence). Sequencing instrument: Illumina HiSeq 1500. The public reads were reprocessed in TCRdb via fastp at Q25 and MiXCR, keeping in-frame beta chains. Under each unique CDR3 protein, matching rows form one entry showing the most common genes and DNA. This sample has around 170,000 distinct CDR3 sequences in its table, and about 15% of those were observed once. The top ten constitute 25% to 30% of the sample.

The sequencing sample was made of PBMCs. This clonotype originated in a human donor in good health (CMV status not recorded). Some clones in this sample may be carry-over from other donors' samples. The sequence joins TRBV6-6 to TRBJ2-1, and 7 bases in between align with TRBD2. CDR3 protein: CASSPSGSSYNERFF. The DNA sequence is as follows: TGTGCCAGCAGCCCTAGCGGTAGCTCCTACAATGAGCGGTTCTTC.